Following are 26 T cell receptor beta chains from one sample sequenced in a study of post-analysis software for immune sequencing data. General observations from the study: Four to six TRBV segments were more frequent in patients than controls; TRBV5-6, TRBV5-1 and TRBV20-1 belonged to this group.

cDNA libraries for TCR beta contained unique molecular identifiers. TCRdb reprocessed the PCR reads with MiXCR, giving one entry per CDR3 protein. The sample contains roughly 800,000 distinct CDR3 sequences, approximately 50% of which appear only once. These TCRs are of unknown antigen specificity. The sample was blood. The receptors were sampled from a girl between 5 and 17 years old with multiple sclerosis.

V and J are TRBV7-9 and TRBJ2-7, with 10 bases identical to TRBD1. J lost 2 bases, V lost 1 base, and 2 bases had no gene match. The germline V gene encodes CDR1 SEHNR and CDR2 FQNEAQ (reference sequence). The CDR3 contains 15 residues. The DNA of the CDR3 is TGTGCCAGCAGCTTAGGGGGACAGGGGACCTACGAGCAGTACTTC. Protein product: CASSLGGQGTYEQYF.

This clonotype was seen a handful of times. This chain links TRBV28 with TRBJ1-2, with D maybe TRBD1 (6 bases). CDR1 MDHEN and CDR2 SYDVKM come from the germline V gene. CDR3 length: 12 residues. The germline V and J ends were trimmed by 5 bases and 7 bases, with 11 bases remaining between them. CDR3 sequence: CASSQTGFGYTF. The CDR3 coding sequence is TGTGCCAGCAGTCAAACAGGGTTTGGCTACACCTTC.

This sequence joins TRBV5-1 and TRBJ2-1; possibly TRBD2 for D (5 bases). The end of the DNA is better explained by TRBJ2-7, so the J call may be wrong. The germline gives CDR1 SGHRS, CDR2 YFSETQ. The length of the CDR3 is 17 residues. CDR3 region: CASSLEDLGSSYNEQYF. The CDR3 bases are TGCGCCAGCAGCTTGGAAGACCTAGGGAGCTCCTACAATGAGCAGTACTTC.

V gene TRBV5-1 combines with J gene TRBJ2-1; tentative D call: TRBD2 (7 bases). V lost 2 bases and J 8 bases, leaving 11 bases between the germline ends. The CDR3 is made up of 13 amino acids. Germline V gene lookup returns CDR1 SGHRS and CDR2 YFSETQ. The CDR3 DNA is TGCGCCAGCAGCTTTCAGGGGAGGGATGAGCAGTTCTTC. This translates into CASSFQGRDEQFF.

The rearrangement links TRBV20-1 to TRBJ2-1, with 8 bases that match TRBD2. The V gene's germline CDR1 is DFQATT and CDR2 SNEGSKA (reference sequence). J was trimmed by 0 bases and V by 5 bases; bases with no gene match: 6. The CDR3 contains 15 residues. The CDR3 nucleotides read TGCAGTGCTGTTACTAGCGGATTCTCCTACAATGAGCAGTTCTTC. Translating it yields CSAVTSGFSYNEQFF.

The CDR3 here is CASKGETGNIQYF. Here the CDR3 DNA reads TGTGCCAGCAAGGGGGAGACAGGGAACATTCAGTACTTC. The chain carries TRBV7-8 and TRBJ2-4, with 7 bases that match TRBD1. The ends lost 7 bases at V and 7 bases at J; junction bases unmatched: 7. The CDR3 contains 13 residues. Germline V gene sequence: CDR1 SGHVS, CDR2 FQNEAQ.

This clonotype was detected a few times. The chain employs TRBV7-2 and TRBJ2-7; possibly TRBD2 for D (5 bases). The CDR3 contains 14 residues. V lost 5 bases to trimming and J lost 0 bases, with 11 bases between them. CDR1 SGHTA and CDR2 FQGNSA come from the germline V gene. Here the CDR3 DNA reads TGTGCCAGCAGCCCCACGGGGTACTCCTACGAGCAGTACTTC. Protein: CASSPTGYSYEQYF.

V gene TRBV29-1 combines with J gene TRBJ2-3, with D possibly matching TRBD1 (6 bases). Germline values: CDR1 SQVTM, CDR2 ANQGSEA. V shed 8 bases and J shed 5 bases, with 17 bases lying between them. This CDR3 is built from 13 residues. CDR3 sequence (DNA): TGCAGCACCCGAGGGACAACTGGAGATACGCAGTATTTT. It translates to CSTRGTTGDTQYF.

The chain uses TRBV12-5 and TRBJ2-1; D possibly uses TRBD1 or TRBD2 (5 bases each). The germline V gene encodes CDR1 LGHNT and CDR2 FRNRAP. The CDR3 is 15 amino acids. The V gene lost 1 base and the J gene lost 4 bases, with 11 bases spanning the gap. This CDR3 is CASGLGHGGYNEQFF. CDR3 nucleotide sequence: TGTGCTAGTGGTTTGGGCCATGGGGGTTACAATGAGCAGTTCTTC.

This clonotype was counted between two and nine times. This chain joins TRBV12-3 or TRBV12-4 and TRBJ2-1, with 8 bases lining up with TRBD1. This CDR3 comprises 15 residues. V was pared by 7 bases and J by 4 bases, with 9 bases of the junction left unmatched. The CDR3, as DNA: TGTGCCAGCATTCGACAGGGGAGGAATTACAATGAGCAGTTCTTC. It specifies CASIRQGRNYNEQFF.

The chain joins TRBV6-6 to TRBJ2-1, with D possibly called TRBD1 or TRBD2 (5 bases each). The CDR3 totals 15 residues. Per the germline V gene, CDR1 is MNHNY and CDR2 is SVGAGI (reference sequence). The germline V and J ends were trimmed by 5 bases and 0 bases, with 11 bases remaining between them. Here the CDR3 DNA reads TGTGCCAGCAGTACTTTGGGGGTCTCCTACAATGAGCAGTTCTTC. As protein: CASSTLGVSYNEQFF.

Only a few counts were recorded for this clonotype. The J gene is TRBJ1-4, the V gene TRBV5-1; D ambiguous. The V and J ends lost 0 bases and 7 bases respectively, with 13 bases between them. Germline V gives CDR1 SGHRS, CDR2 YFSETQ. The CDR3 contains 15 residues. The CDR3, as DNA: TGCGCCAGCAGCTTGGTCGGGATGACGAGTGAAAAACTGTTTTTT. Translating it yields CASSLVGMTSEKLFF.

CDR3 sequence (DNA): TGTGCCAGCAGTCGTGGAGGCCTGGCCTACGAGCAGTACTTC. Translation gives CASSRGGLAYEQYF. The chain combines TRBV12-3 or TRBV12-4 with TRBJ2-7; a weak D match, TRBD2 (5 bases). The CDR3 extends over 14 amino acids. V was clipped by 5 bases and J by 2 bases, with 13 bases between them.

CDR3 loop: CASRPTSVSSYNEQFF. The DNA for the CDR3 is TGTGCCAGCAGACCAACTAGCGTTAGCTCCTACAATGAGCAGTTCTTC. The chain is built from TRBV5-5 and TRBJ2-1; 7 bases line up with TRBD2. The germline V gene has CDR1 SGHKS and CDR2 YYEKEE (reference sequence). CDR3 size: 16 residues. V gave up 5 bases and J gave up 0 bases; unmatched junction bases: 8.

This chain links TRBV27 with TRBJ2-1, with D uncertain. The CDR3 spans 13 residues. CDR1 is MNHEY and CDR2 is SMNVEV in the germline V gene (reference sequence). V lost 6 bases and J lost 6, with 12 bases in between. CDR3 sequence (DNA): TGTGCCAGCAGAGGTATAAAAGGCAATGAGCAGTTCTTC. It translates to CASRGIKGNEQFF.

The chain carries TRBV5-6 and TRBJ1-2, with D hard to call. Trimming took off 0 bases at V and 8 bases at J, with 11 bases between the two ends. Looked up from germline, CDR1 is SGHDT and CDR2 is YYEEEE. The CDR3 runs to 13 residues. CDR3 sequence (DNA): TGTGCCAGCAGCTTGGCCCTGTCGGAAGGCTACACCTTC. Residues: CASSLALSEGYTF.

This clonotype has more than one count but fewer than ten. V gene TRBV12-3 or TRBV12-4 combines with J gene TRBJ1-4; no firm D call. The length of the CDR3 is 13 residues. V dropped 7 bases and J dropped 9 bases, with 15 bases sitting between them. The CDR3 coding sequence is TGTGCCAGCAAGTTACAAACGGAGAAAAAACTGTTTTTT. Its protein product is CASKLQTEKKLFF.

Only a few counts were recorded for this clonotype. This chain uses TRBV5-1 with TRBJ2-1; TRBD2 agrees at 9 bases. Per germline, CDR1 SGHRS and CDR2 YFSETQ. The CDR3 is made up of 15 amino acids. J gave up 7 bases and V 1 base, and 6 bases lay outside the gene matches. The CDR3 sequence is CASSLLGLAPNEQFF. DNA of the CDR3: TGCGCCAGCAGCTTGTTAGGACTAGCGCCAAATGAGCAGTTCTTC.

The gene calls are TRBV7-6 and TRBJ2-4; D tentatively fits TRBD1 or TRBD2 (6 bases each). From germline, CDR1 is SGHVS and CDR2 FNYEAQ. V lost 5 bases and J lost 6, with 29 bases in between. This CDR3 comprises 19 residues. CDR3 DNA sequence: TGTGCCAGCAGCCAAGGCCCCCGGGGGCCCGAATCAACTTTAAACATTCAGTACTTC. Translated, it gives CASSQGPRGPESTLNIQYF.

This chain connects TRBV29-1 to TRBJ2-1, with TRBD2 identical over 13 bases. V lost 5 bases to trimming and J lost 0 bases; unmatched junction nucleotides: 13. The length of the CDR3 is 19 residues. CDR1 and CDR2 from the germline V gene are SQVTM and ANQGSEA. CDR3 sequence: CSVRQTSGRPLSSYNEQFF. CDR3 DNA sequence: TGCAGCGTTCGACAGACTAGCGGGAGGCCTCTTAGCTCCTACAATGAGCAGTTCTTC.

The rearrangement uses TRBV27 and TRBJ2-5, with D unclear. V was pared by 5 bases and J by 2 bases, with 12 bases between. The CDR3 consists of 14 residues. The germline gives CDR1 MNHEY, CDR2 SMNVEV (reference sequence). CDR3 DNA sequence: TGTGCCAGCAGTCGTTCAGACGGTCAAGAGACCCAGTACTTC. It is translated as CASSRSDGQETQYF.

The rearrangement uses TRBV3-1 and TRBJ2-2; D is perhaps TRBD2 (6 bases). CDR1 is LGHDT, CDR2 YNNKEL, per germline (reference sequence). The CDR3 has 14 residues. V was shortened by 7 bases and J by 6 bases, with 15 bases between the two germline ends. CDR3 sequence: CASTHGGRSGELFF. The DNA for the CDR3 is TGTGCCAGCACCCACGGGGGAAGGTCCGGGGAGCTGTTTTTT.

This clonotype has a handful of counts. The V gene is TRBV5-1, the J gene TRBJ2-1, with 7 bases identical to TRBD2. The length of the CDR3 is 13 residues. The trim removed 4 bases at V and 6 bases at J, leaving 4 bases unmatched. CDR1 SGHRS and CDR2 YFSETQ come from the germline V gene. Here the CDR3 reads CASSRRTSNEQFF. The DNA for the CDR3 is TGCGCCAGCAGCCGACGGACTAGCAATGAGCAGTTCTTC.

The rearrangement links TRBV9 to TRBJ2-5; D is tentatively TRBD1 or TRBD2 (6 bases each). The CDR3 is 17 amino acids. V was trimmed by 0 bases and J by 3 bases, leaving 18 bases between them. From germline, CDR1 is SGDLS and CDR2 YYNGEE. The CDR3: CASSVAGGRAAKETQYF. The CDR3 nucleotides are TGTGCCAGCAGCGTAGCTGGGGGGCGAGCGGCTAAAGAGACCCAGTACTTC.

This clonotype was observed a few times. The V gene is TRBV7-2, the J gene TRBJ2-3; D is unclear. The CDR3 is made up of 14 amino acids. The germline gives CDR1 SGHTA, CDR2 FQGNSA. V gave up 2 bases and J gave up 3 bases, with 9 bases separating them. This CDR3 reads CASSLRATTDTQYF. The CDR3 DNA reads TGTGCCAGCAGCTTAAGGGCCACTACAGATACGCAGTATTTT. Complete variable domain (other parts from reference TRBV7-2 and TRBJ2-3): GAGVSQSPSNKVTEKGKDVELRCDPISGHTALYWYRQSLGQGLEFLIYFQGNSAPDKSGLPSDRFSAERTGGSVSTLTIQRTQQEDSAVYLCASSLRATTDTQYFGPGTRLTVL.

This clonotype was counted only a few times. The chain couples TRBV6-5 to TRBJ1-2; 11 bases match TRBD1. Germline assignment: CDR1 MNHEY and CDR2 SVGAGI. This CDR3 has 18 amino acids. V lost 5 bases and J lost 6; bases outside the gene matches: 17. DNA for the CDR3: TGTGCCAGCAGTACTAGGAGAATATTTGGACAGGGGGCGGATGGCTACACCTTC. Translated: CASSTRRIFGQGADGYTF.